The sequence of this T cell receptor (beta chain) was determined in a study of T cell repertoires in cytomegalovirus infection. About the study: From public TCR beta signatures came an indication of both CMV infection and matching HLA type. Notes on the study in general: HLA-C-restricted CMV clonotypes gave the most frequent clonotype in two of eight donors. Carriers of CMV and the relevant HLA type were discriminated by public TCR beta frequency.

The ends were cut back, 3 bases at V and 4 bases at J, with 9 bases in the middle. The CDR3 sequence is 14 residues long. With respect to this clonotype: The target antigen is unknown.

MiXCR, run by TCRdb on the reads, gives a single entry per CDR3 protein. This sample carries approximately 500,000 distinct CDR3 sequences, more than 30% of them seen once, and the ten largest clones take 15% to 20%. The sequence was obtained from a human donor in good health (CMV status not recorded). Some clones in this sample may be carry-over from other donors' samples. This chain connects TRBV12-3 or TRBV12-4 to TRBJ2-2; D may be TRBD2 (6 bases). The source material was cultured PBMCs, sampled from culture after CMV antigen stimulation. The CDR3: CASSFAGPTGELFF. Written as DNA, the CDR3 is TGTGCCAGCAGTTTTGCGGGACCCACCGGGGAGCTGTTTTTT.